These 26 T cell receptor beta chains originate from one sample sequenced in a study of OX40 agonist ivuxolimab in advanced cancers. Method: immunoSEQ multiplex PCR; TCRdb's copy keeps in-frame clones and lacks some. The data contain just under 65,000 clones, roughly 86% of them seen just once; the ten biggest clones take up around 10%. The specimen comprised CD4+ or CD8+ T cells sorted from blood, sampled in a trial of the OX40 agonist ivuxolimab. These receptors were obtained from an adult with an advanced solid tumor such as melanoma, head and neck, liver or kidney cancer.

The chain carries TRBV7-2 and TRBJ2-7, with 8 nucleotides matching TRBD1. CDR1 is SGHTA and CDR2 is FQGNSA in the germline V gene. The CDR3 covers 16 residues. The V segment lost 3 bases and the J segment 2 bases; nucleotides outside the gene matches: 9. In DNA, the CDR3 is TGTGCCAGCAGCTTGGCGTTTGGACAGGGTACCTACGAGCAGTACTTC. It codes for CASSLAFGQGTYEQYF. Based on the CDR3 plus reference TRBV7-2 and TRBJ2-7, the full variable domain is GAGVSQSPSNKVTEKGKDVELRCDPISGHTALYWYRQSLGQGLEFLIYFQGNSAPDKSGLPSDRFSAERTGGSVSTLTIQRTQQEDSAVYLCASSLAFGQGTYEQYFGPGTRLTVT.

V is TRBV27 and J is TRBJ1-2; 8 bases match TRBD1. The germline V gene encodes CDR1 MNHEY and CDR2 SMNVEV (reference sequence). V gave up 8 bases and J gave up 5 bases; unmatched junction bases: 4. There are 12 residues in the CDR3. The CDR3 protein is CASGRQGYGYTF. The CDR3 region has the DNA TGTGCCAGCGGCCGACAGGGGTATGGCTACACCTTC.

The rearrangement links TRBV9 to TRBJ2-2; unclear D gene. Germline assignment: CDR1 SGDLS and CDR2 YYNGEE. The CDR3 contains 14 residues. V was shortened by 4 bases and J by 5 bases, with 12 bases between the two germline ends. CDR3 DNA: TGTGCCAGCAGCCCTATGAGTGGAACCGGGGAGCTGTTTTTT. Translation gives CASSPMSGTGELFF.

Only one count was recorded for this clone. The rearrangement joins TRBV2 to TRBJ1-2; perhaps TRBD1 as D (5 bases). The CDR3 runs to 13 residues. CDR1 is SNHLY and CDR2 is FYNNEI in the germline V gene. V was pared by 7 bases and J by 6 bases, with 15 bases between. The CDR3 DNA reads TGTGCCAGCATAGGGTTGGGACCCCATGGCTACACCTTC. Protein product: CASIGLGPHGYTF. The entire variable domain, with the rest obtained from reference TRBV2 and TRBJ1-2, is as follows: EPEVTQTPSHQVTQMGQEVILRCVPISNHLYFYWYRQILGQKVEFLVSFYNNEISEKSEIFDDQFSVERPDGSNFTLKIRSTKLEDSAMYFCASIGLGPHGYTFGSGTRLTVV.

The V call is TRBV30, the J call TRBJ1-2; D remains unclear. Germline-derived CDR1 and CDR2 are GTSNPN and SVGIG (reference sequence). Trimming pared 3 bases from V and 8 bases from J, leaving 7 bases between. This CDR3 comprises 10 residues. CDR3 region: CAWRKGGYTF. CDR3 bases: TGTGCCTGGAGGAAGGGAGGCTACACCTTC.

The rearrangement joins TRBV21-1 to TRBJ1-5. TRBV21-1 is a known pseudogene. This CDR3 contains 14 residues. CDR3 residues: CASSKEAAIRPQHF. The DNA of the CDR3 is TGTGCCAGCAGCAAAGAGGCAGCGATTCGGCCCCAGCATTTT.

The J gene is TRBJ1-1, the V gene TRBV6-5; D possibly corresponds to TRBD1 (5 bases). CDR3 length equals 15 residues. Trimming removed 5 bases at V and 0 bases at J, with 13 bases between. CDR1 is MNHEY, CDR2 SVGAGI, per germline. The DNA of the CDR3 is TGTGCCAGCAGTCCTTCGACAGAGATGAACACTGAAGCTTTCTTT. Protein sequence: CASSPSTEMNTEAFF.

This clone was seen a handful of times. V is TRBV9 and J is TRBJ1-5; 11 positions agree with TRBD1. After removal of 0 bases from V and 6 bases from J, the junction contained 2 bases not matched to a gene. The CDR3 totals 15 residues. Germline CDR1 and CDR2: SGDLS and YYNGEE. DNA for the CDR3: TGTGCCAGCAGCGTAGGGACAGGGGGCGGTCAGCCCCAGCATTTT. Translation gives CASSVGTGGGQPQHF.

The chain is built from TRBV5-6 and TRBJ2-1; D remains ambiguous. The CDR3 is 13 residues long. V was cut by 5 bases and J by 4 bases, with 10 bases left in between. Per the germline V gene, CDR1 is SGHDT and CDR2 is YYEEEE. The CDR3: CASRFGLYNEQFF. The CDR3, as DNA: TGTGCCAGCAGATTCGGGCTTTACAATGAGCAGTTCTTC.

The gene calls are TRBV6-5 and TRBJ2-7; 9 bases fit TRBD2. The germline V gene encodes CDR1 MNHEY and CDR2 SVGAGI. The trim removed 6 bases at V and 5 bases at J, leaving 2 bases unmatched. This CDR3 is 12 amino acids long. The CDR3 bases are TGTGCCAGCAGCGCGGGGGGGGACGAGCAGTACTTC. Protein sequence: CASSAGGDEQYF.

The genes are TRBV6-1 and TRBJ2-7, with 8 bases aligning to TRBD1. With 2 bases clipped from V and 0 bases from J, the junction kept 3 bases outside the gene matches. The CDR3 extends over 15 amino acids. Germline CDR1 is MNHNS and CDR2 is SASEGT. The CDR3: CASSERQGSSYEQYF. Here the CDR3 DNA reads TGTGCCAGCAGTGAAAGACAGGGGAGCTCCTACGAGCAGTACTTC.

This chain joins TRBV7-2 and TRBJ1-1, with D unclear. Deletions cut 1 base from V and 0 bases from J, with 6 bases between. Germline CDR1 and CDR2: SGHTA and FQGNSA. The CDR3 contains 14 residues. Here the CDR3 DNA reads TGTGCCAGCAGCTTAGTAGTAATGAACACTGAAGCTTTCTTT. The encoded protein is CASSLVVMNTEAFF.

This clone has just a few counts. J is TRBJ1-6 and V is TRBV6-6, with 9 bases identical to TRBD1. V trimming: 6 bases; J trimming: 10 bases; junction bases outside the gene matches: 10. Germline V gene lookup returns CDR1 MNHNY and CDR2 SVGAGI (reference sequence). This CDR3 spans 15 amino acids. The CDR3 coding sequence is TGTGCCAGCAGCCTTGACAGGGGGTTATCCTCACCCCTCCACTTT. Translation gives CASSLDRGLSSPLHF.

This clone was observed once. The chain couples TRBV25-1 to TRBJ1-2; no reliable D call. CDR3 size: 11 residues. The germline CDR1 and CDR2 sequences are MGHDK and SYGVNS. The germline V and J ends were trimmed by 2 bases and 7 bases, with 5 bases remaining between them. The CDR3 loop is CASSEGAGYTF. The CDR3, as DNA: TGTGCCAGCAGTGAAGGAGCTGGCTACACCTTC.

This clone was recorded many times. The chain carries TRBV19 and TRBJ1-6; 7 nucleotides line up with TRBD1. After removal of 6 bases from V and 8 bases from J, the junction contained 10 bases not matched to a gene. The CDR3 spans 15 residues. Germline values: CDR1 LNHDA, CDR2 SQIVND (reference sequence). DNA of the CDR3: TGTGCCAGTAGAAGCTTCACAGGGGTAGATTCACCCCTCCACTTT. Its protein is CASRSFTGVDSPLHF. The variable domain in full, completed from reference TRBV19 and TRBJ1-6, reads DGGITQSPKYLFRKEGQNVTLSCEQNLNHDAMYWYRQDPGQGLRLIYYSQIVNDFQKGDIAEGYSVSREKKESFPLTVTSAQKNPTAFYLCASRSFTGVDSPLHFGNGTRLTVT.

The chain joins TRBV18 to TRBJ1-4, with D hard to call. Germline V gene data show CDR1 as KGHSH and CDR2 as LQKENI. This CDR3 spans 15 amino acids. Trimming shortened V by 0 bases and J by 7 bases, and 12 bases separated the two germline ends. CDR3 loop: CASSPPNRAGEKLFF. CDR3 sequence (DNA): TGTGCCAGCTCACCACCGAATAGGGCGGGTGAAAAACTGTTTTTT.

The chain uses TRBV11-1 and TRBJ2-5; no firm D call. Germline assignment: CDR1 SGHAT and CDR2 FQDESV (reference sequence). This CDR3 comprises 11 residues. V lost 2 bases and J lost 5, with 3 bases in between. Written as DNA, the CDR3 is TGTGCCAGCAGCTTATCTGAGACCCAGTACTTC. This codes for CASSLSETQYF.

The rearrangement joins TRBV6-1 to TRBJ2-5, with D hard to call. The CDR3 covers 13 residues. Trimming left V 3 bases short and J 9 bases short, with 14 bases between. CDR1 is MNHNS and CDR2 is SASEGT in the germline V gene. CDR3 in amino acids: CASSDPTPLAQYF. The CDR3 bases are TGTGCCAGCAGTGACCCTACCCCGTTGGCCCAGTACTTC.

V and J are TRBV9 and TRBJ2-7; 8 bases are a match to TRBD1. After removal of 3 bases from V and 3 bases from J, the junction contained 2 bases not matched to a gene. Germline CDR1 is SGDLS and CDR2 is YYNGEE. CDR3 length: 13 residues. Here the CDR3 reads CASSGTGNYEQYF. CDR3 coding DNA: TGTGCCAGCAGCGGGACAGGGAACTACGAGCAGTACTTC. The full variable domain, in which reference TRBV9 and TRBJ2-7 provide the parts outside the CDR3, is DSGVTQTPKHLITATGQRVTLRCSPRSGDLSVYWYQQSLDQGLQFLIQYYNGEERAKGNILERFSAQQFPDLHSELNLSSLELGDSALYFCASSGTGNYEQYFGPGTRLTVT.

CDR3 coding DNA: TGTGCCAGCAGCTTATTGGCAGGAAGCTACGAGCAGTACTTC. It is translated as CASSLLAGSYEQYF. V is TRBV7-9 and J is TRBJ2-7; no firm D call. Germline V gene lookup returns CDR1 SEHNR and CDR2 FQNEAQ (reference sequence). The CDR3 covers 14 residues. Trimming pared 2 bases from V and 3 bases from J, leaving 11 bases between. The full variable domain, rest sourced from reference TRBV7-9 and TRBJ2-7, is DTGVSQNPRHKITKRGQNVTFRCDPISEHNRLYWYRQTLGQGPEFLTYFQNEAQLEKSRLLSDRFSAERPKGSFSTLEIQRTEQGDSAMYLCASSLLAGSYEQYFGPGTRLTVT.

The gene calls are TRBV2 and TRBJ2-7; 7 bases fit TRBD1. J was trimmed by 0 bases and V by 6 bases; bases with no gene match: 5. Germline V gene data show CDR1 as SNHLY and CDR2 as FYNNEI. The CDR3 loop spans 14 amino acids. The CDR3 is CASSRDSSSYEQYF. The CDR3 nucleotides are TGTGCCAGCAGCCGGGACAGTAGCTCCTACGAGCAGTACTTC.

The CDR3 region is CASSPRTSGREQFF. CDR3 DNA sequence: TGTGCCAGCAGCCCGAGGACTAGCGGGAGGGAGCAGTTCTTC. The V call is TRBV7-2, the J call TRBJ2-1, with 14 positions matching TRBD2. Germline V gene data show CDR1 as SGHTA and CDR2 as FQGNSA. The J segment lost 10 bases and the V segment lost 5 bases, leaving 4 bases of the junction unmatched. CDR3 length: 14 residues.

By frequency in the sample, this clone is medium-sized. The rearrangement uses TRBV5-1 and TRBJ1-2; D may be TRBD1 (5 bases). Trimming took 0 bases from V and 7 from J, leaving 7 bases between them. The CDR3 sequence is 12 residues long. The V gene's germline CDR1 is SGHRS and CDR2 YFSETQ. CDR3: CASSLEDIGYTF. The DNA of the CDR3 is TGCGCCAGCAGCTTGGAGGACATTGGCTACACCTTC.

The chain uses TRBV6-5 and TRBJ2-7; tentative D call: TRBD1 (6 bases). The V end was cut by 6 bases, the J end by 2 bases, with 14 bases between. Germline V lookup: CDR1 MNHEY, CDR2 SVGAGI. The CDR3 contains 14 residues. The CDR3 region is CASSGRTETYEQYF. CDR3 DNA: TGTGCCAGCAGCGGCAGGACAGAAACCTACGAGCAGTACTTC.

The CDR3, as DNA: TGTGCCAGCAGCCTCCGGACGGGGGGTAATGGCTACACCTTC. Its protein product is CASSLRTGGNGYTF. The genes are TRBV7-2 and TRBJ1-2; maybe TRBD1 (5 bases). V lost 5 bases to trimming and J lost 6 bases, with 16 bases between them. The CDR3 length is 14 residues. Germline V gives CDR1 SGHTA, CDR2 FQGNSA.

The rearrangement joins TRBV2 to TRBJ1-6, with unresolved D. Germline V gene data show CDR1 as SNHLY and CDR2 as FYNNEI. Trimming shortened V by 8 bases and J by 4 bases, and 15 bases separated the two germline ends. There are 15 residues in the CDR3. CDR3 coding DNA: TGTGCCAGCCAAGGTGGACGGGGATATAATTCACCCCTCCACTTT. It is translated as CASQGGRGYNSPLHF.